These T cell receptor beta chains were read from a single sample in a study of T cells after yellow fever vaccination. TCRdb analysed the 5' RACE reads with MiXCR anew, one entry per CDR3 protein. The sample contains 300,000 or so distinct CDR3 sequences, 7.5% to 9.5% of which appear only once. The sample consisted of CD4+ T cells sorted from PBMCs, taken 5 days after the yellow fever booster vaccination. These receptor sequences come from a man younger than 30 who received the YFV17D yellow fever vaccine. The CDR3 runs from the conserved cysteine through the conserved F or W. The D gene is left open where the match is weak. Expanded clones are given a class, and other clones once, few, many or no size at all.

J gene: TRBJ1-6
D gene: TRBD1
V gene: TRBV9
clone size: few
CDR3 DNA: TGTGCCAGCAGCCCACAGGGGGATACACGTTATAATTCACCCCTCCACTTT
CDR3 protein: CASSPQGDTRYNSPLHF

J gene: TRBJ1-2
D gene: NA
V gene: TRBV14
clone size: few
CDR3 DNA: TGTGCCAGCAGCCCTCGGGCAGGAAGTTCCTCCTACACCTTC
CDR3 protein: CASSPRAGSSSYTF

J gene: TRBJ1-1
D gene: TRBD1
V gene: TRBV14
clone size: NA
CDR3 DNA: TGTGCCAGCAGCCAAGAGGGACAGTGGGGGAGCCGGGACACTGAAGCTTTCTTT
CDR3 protein: CASSQEGQWGSRDTEAFF

J gene: TRBJ2-6
D gene: NA
V gene: TRBV7-3
clone size: few
CDR3 DNA: TGTGCCAGCAGCTCCCGGACAGTATCAGGGGCCAACGTCCTGACTTTC
CDR3 protein: CASSSRTVSGANVLTF

J gene: TRBJ2-3
D gene: TRBD2
V gene: TRBV19
clone size: NA
CDR3 DNA: TGTGCCACCCCCAGAGGACTAGGTCTTCATCTCACAGATACGCAGTATTTT
CDR3 protein: CATPRGLGLHLTDTQYF

J gene: TRBJ1-4
D gene: NA
V gene: TRBV12-3/TRBV12-4
clone size: NA
CDR3 DNA: TGTGCCAGCAGCAACTCCGATAGGGTAAAACTGTTTTTT
CDR3 protein: CASSNSDRVKLFF

J gene: TRBJ1-6
D gene: NA
V gene: TRBV28
clone size: many
CDR3 DNA: TGTGCCAGCAGCGGAGGCCGGGCCTATAATTCACCCCTCCACTTT
CDR3 protein: CASSGGRAYNSPLHF

J gene: TRBJ1-2
D gene: TRBD1
V gene: TRBV5-6
clone size: NA
CDR3 DNA: TGTGCCAGCAGCATGCCGGGACAGCACTATGGCTACACCTTC
CDR3 protein: CASSMPGQHYGYTF

J gene: TRBJ1-2
D gene: NA
V gene: TRBV20-1
clone size: many
CDR3 DNA: TGCAGTGCTAGACCGAAGGGACTCCATCTACTCTATGGCTACACCTTC
CDR3 protein: CSARPKGLHLLYGYTF

J gene: TRBJ2-3
D gene: TRBD2
V gene: TRBV5-4
clone size: NA
CDR3 DNA: TGTGCCAGCAGCCCGGCTGGCGGGGGGGCCCCTACCCTCACGCAGTATTTT
CDR3 protein: CASSPAGGGAPTLTQYF

J gene: TRBJ1-2
D gene: NA
V gene: TRBV7-2
clone size: few
CDR3 DNA: TGTGCCAGCAGCTTAGTGTCAGCCGACAGAAACTATGGCTACACCTTC
CDR3 protein: CASSLVSADRNYGYTF

J gene: TRBJ1-1
D gene: NA
V gene: TRBV18
clone size: NA
CDR3 DNA: TGTGCCAGCTCACCACAGGAATCGAAGGCCACTGAAGCTTTCTTT
CDR3 protein: CASSPQESKATEAFF

J gene: TRBJ1-2
D gene: NA
V gene: TRBV6-2/TRBV6-3
clone size: few
CDR3 DNA: TGTGCCAGCAGGAGAAGGACTTCTACAGCTACCTATGGCTACACCTTC
CDR3 protein: CASRRRTSTATYGYTF

J gene: TRBJ2-3
D gene: TRBD2
V gene: TRBV7-2
clone size: few
CDR3 DNA: TGTGCCAGCAGACCTCCGGGGACTAGCGGGGGAGATACGCAGTATTTT
CDR3 protein: CASRPPGTSGGDTQYF

J gene: TRBJ2-5
D gene: NA
V gene: TRBV5-6
clone size: NA
CDR3 DNA: TGTGCCAGCAGCTTGAGACAGACCCAGTACTTC
CDR3 protein: CASSLRQTQYF

J gene: TRBJ1-5
D gene: TRBD1
V gene: TRBV4-2
clone size: few
CDR3 DNA: TGTGCCAGCAGAACAAACCCCCGGGACAGGGTCTTAGGGCCCCAGCATTTT
CDR3 protein: CASRTNPRDRVLGPQHF

J gene: TRBJ1-4
D gene: NA
V gene: TRBV29-1
clone size: few
CDR3 DNA: TGCAGCGGGAAGGGGGTGGAGGAAAAACTGTTTTTT
CDR3 protein: CSGKGVEEKLFF

J gene: TRBJ1-2
D gene: NA
V gene: TRBV6-5
clone size: few
CDR3 DNA: TGTGCCAGCACTTCGCGCGGGGGGGACTATGGCTACACCTTC
CDR3 protein: CASTSRGGDYGYTF

J gene: TRBJ2-5
D gene: TRBD2
V gene: TRBV27
clone size: few
CDR3 DNA: TGTGCCAGCAGTTTATGGAGTAGCGGGGCGGGGGTAGAGACCCAGTACTTC
CDR3 protein: CASSLWSSGAGVETQYF

J gene: TRBJ2-2
D gene: NA
V gene: TRBV5-4
clone size: many
CDR3 DNA: TGTGCCACCCAAAAAGGGGGGGCGGACGGGGAGCTGTTTTTT
CDR3 protein: CATQKGGADGELFF

J gene: TRBJ2-7
D gene: TRBD2
V gene: TRBV2
clone size: NA
CDR3 DNA: TGTGCCAGCAGACCTACTAGCGGGGGTTACGAGCAGTACTTC
CDR3 protein: CASRPTSGGYEQYF

J gene: TRBJ1-5
D gene: NA
V gene: TRBV23-1
clone size: few
CDR3 DNA: TGCGCCAGCAGTAGGTTTAAGGGCCTCGGCCCGTTT
CDR3 protein: CASSRFKGLGPF

J gene: TRBJ2-5
D gene: NA
V gene: TRBV4-1
clone size: NA
CDR3 DNA: TGCGCCAGCAGCCAACTCGCAGCGAGGGAGACCCAGTACTTC
CDR3 protein: CASSQLAARETQYF

J gene: TRBJ1-2
D gene: NA
V gene: TRBV19
clone size: NA
CDR3 DNA: TGTGCCAGGACCAGACCTAACTATGGCTACACCTTC
CDR3 protein: CARTRPNYGYTF

J gene: TRBJ2-3
D gene: NA
V gene: TRBV5-6
clone size: many
CDR3 DNA: TGTGCCAGCAGCACGCGATCGGACTTCCCCATTCGGTTT
CDR3 protein: CASSTRSDFPIRF

J gene: TRBJ2-1
D gene: NA
V gene: TRBV9
clone size: NA
CDR3 DNA: TGTGCCAGCAGCGTAGATATGCGGGGCCCCTACAATGAGCAGTTCTTC
CDR3 protein: CASSVDMRGPYNEQFF

J gene: TRBJ1-2
D gene: TRBD1
V gene: TRBV30
clone size: few
CDR3 DNA: TGTGCCTGGAGTAGGGAACAGGGGTATGGCTACACCTTC
CDR3 protein: CAWSREQGYGYTF

J gene: TRBJ1-5
D gene: NA
V gene: TRBV18
clone size: NA
CDR3 DNA: TGTGCCAGCTCACCACCGATTAGCAATCAGCCCCAGCATTTT
CDR3 protein: CASSPPISNQPQHF

J gene: TRBJ2-1
D gene: NA
V gene: TRBV20-1
clone size: NA
CDR3 DNA: TGCAGTGCCGCAGGGACCCTCTACAATGAGCAGTTCTTC
CDR3 protein: CSAAGTLYNEQFF